This T cell receptor (beta chain) was sequenced in a study of beta chain bispecific antibodies for T cell cancers. Study-wide results and caveats: The leukemia cells, rather than normal T cells, gave most of the targeted TRBV signal. The anti-TRBV5-5 antibody also binds TRBV5-6, a similar gene.

Trimming removed 3 bases at V and 7 bases at J, with 17 bases between. Germline loops: CDR1 SGHRS, CDR2 YFSETQ. The CDR3 sequence is 15 residues long. This clonotype was found a few times. Its antigen remains unknown. TCRdb re-called the 5' RACE reads with MiXCR, one entry per CDR3 protein. The table lists about 9,000 distinct CDR3 sequences, 2.2% of them singletons. Expansion lasted two to three days, with either anti-CD3 antibody OKT3 or CD3/CD28 beads. The V call is TRBV5-1, the J call TRBJ2-1; D possibly corresponds to TRBD2 (6 bases). This sample comprised T cells from a healthy donor cultured with Jurkat leukemia cells, obtained from a culture containing an anti-CD19 bispecific antibody. This TCR derives from a human donor in good health. Some clones in this sample may be carry-over from other donors' samples. The CDR3 coding sequence is TGCGCCAGCAGCTCGACCCTGGGGAGGAATAATGAGCAGTTCTTC. This codes for CASSSTLGRNNEQFF. The complete variable domain, with remaining parts taken from reference TRBV5-1 and TRBJ2-1, reads KAGVTQTPRYLIKTRGQQVTLSCSPISGHRSVSWYQQTPGQGLQFLFEYFSETQRNKGNFPGRFSGRQFSNSRSEMNVSTLELGDSALYLCASSSTLGRNNEQFFGPGTRLTVL.